This T cell receptor (beta chain) stems from a study of cytomegalovirus exposure and HLA in healthy donors (dated by TCRdb to the late 2010s). Background on the whole study: An earlier analysis of 587 of the donors reported approximately 280 Gb of sequence data and around 120 million unique TCR beta sequences obtained from approximately 180 million T cells. An early release covering roughly 600 HLA-typed donors comprised approximately 300 gigabases of sequencing data and 85 million or so unique TCR sequences. Among the roughly 400 genotyped donors, approximately 76% belonged to the genetic ancestry cluster associated with self-reported Caucasian donors. The study aimed to test whether signatures of past pathogen exposure could be identified by cataloging public T cell receptors. The study used immunosequencing to profile the T cell repertoires of 600 to 850 subjects and linked those repertoires to cytomegalovirus serostatus. Besides the first cohort of 666 subjects, a separate validation cohort made up of roughly 130 different subjects was used. The study combined high-throughput TCR immunosequencing, statistical association of individual TCRs with disease status, and machine learning to predict cytomegalovirus infection status. A later analysis re-examined previously published TCR beta repertoires from around 670 donors and added high-resolution HLA genotyping to investigate patterns of TCR occurrence. In the later analysis, no new phenotypic data were used to find candidate immune exposures; instead, reliance was placed on TCR beta sequences and their occurrence across donors. An earlier analysis of 500 to 650 of the donors applied high-throughput TCR beta sequencing to assess whether each TCR beta V gene segment acted as functional or pseudogenic. Donor age, sex, ethnicity and CMV serostatus were compiled together with the repertoire data. A later genetic analysis used genome-wide SNP genotypes for about 55% of the 666 donors, treating that subset as a discovery cohort. All discovery cohort repertoires had been generated using a single sequencing platform. HLA typing covered class I and class II loci at four-digit resolution. Typing coverage varied by locus: roughly 620-640 donors for A, B, C, DRB1 and DQB1; roughly 510 for DQA1; about 600 for DPA1; roughly 450 for DPB1. Roughly 5 DR-DQ haplotypes were handled as single units for association and clustering because linkage in the cohort was strong. Across 300 to 500 genotyped donors of the cohort, an average of roughly 200,000 unique TCR beta nucleotide sequences per donor were sequenced, and 15% to 20% of those sequences were non-productive. Here is what the overall study found, with its caveats: A further reported finding was that TCR beta sequences accurately predicted the HLA-A and HLA-B alleles for most subjects in the first cohort. In vitro tests confirmed that three of the cytomegalovirus-associated TCR beta chains recognize cytomegalovirus antigens. Assigning TCR associations to individual alleles was difficult when HLA alleles, especially DR and DQ, strongly co-occurred. The authors suggested that the approach could potentially be generalized to other disease states and immunological phenotypes. For the cohort, immune exposure information was limited to CMV serostatus. A total of roughly 160 TCR beta chains were listed by the study as associated with cytomegalovirus. Because HLA typing was missing for some donors at each locus, association tests included only the typed subset. Some IMGT-functional V segments, including TRBV6-2 and TRBV6-3, could not be told apart with the 87-base-pair reads, so those segments were excluded. Because counts were too low, about 17 rarely observed V segments, including chromosome 9 orphons, were excluded from the earlier analysis of several hundred of the donors. Broadly in line with IMGT annotations, most TCR beta V segments showed up in productive rearrangements about 87% or about 30% of the time in an earlier analysis of 450 to 600 of the donors. The sequencing pipeline was judged likely to have produced a cluster of highly shared sequence variants as a technical artifact. According to a later analysis, TCR association rates differed among HLA loci, with DRB1 alleles showing the most associated TCRs and HLA-C alleles showing the fewest. Only TCR beta chains were sequenced in this cohort, and the absence of alpha or paired-chain data limited detectable features. Correlated functional status among segregating V segments might reflect linkage disequilibrium, but an unknown experimental factor could not be ruled out. Compared with equally common non-associated chains, HLA-associated TCR beta chains in a later analysis were more clonally expanded and had lower generation probabilities. A later analysis found that most CMV-associated TCR beta chains appeared HLA-restricted, with HLA associations seemingly driven largely by CMV exposure. Specific HLA alleles were associated with more than 15,000 TCR beta sequences at a false discovery rate of 0.05 in a later analysis. While some public TCRs were present in many individuals, most TCR sequences turned up only very rarely across donors. According to a later genetic analysis, donors in an Asian-associated ancestry cluster had fewer N-insertions in productive TCRs than the approximately 630-donor mean. Presence/absence analyses assumed roughly uniform sequencing depth across donors, an assumption that may not hold. A later genetic analysis associated a missense DCLRE1C variant with V-gene and J-gene trimming of TCR beta chains, and an independent cohort replicated the association. The classifier was reported to diagnose cytomegalovirus status with high specificity and sensitivity in both the original cohort and the validation cohort. According to a later analysis, parvovirus B19, influenza, CMV and Epstein-Barr virus appeared linked to several top co-occurrence clusters.

In total, 630 or so healthy bone marrow donors made up the cohort. At the time of sampling, every cohort member was nominally healthy, though immune exposures that went unrecorded were likely present. The donor tested CMV seronegative and was one of the 352 seronegative cohort members. Every donor gave a peripheral blood sample, and the peripheral blood mononuclear cells from that sample were used for TCR beta sequencing. The Qiagen DNeasy Blood Extraction Kit was used to extract genomic DNA from the blood cell samples. Points on this clone: Its binding antigen is unknown. No much larger clone is present one base from it, and per-base qualities are unavailable.

The CDR3 sequence holds 13 residues, the cysteine and phenylalanine included. Here the CDR3 DNA is all that survives: 39 bases in frame from base 1. The germline V gene sets CDR1 to SGHTA and CDR2 to FQGNSA. For this chain, trimming is 4 bases at the V end and 7 bases at the J end, and the number of junction bases without a gene match is 7. Library preparation was by the immunoSEQ multiplex PCR assay. For the multiplex PCR, a mixture combining 60 forward primers for TCR Vbeta segments and 13 reverse primers for TCR Jbeta segments was used. The CDR3 region of rearranged TCR beta genes was amplified from genomic DNA by a multiplex PCR assay. The Illumina HiSeq System was used to sequence the amplified TCR beta libraries as 87-base-pair reads. From the authors' description of their analysis: In a later analysis, 70 million to 95 million unique TCR beta chains were counted across the 650 to 700 repertoires, and around 10 million of these chains were shared by at least two donors. Raw reads were error-corrected and collapsed into unique sequences by a nearest-neighbor algorithm in which closely related sequences were merged to remove PCR and sequencing errors. Alignment of CDR3 sequences to IMGT reference sequences was used to assign V, D and J gene segments. For a sequence to be retained, at least a six-nucleotide match to both a V gene segment and a J gene segment was required. Rearrangements were classified as productive when the CDR3 lacked stop codons and remained in frame with V and J, and all other rearrangements were classified as non-productive. CDR3 was defined according to IMGT convention as the region running from the second conserved V-encoded cysteine to the conserved J-encoded phenylalanine. Sequences without an unambiguous match to a single V gene segment were excluded from the earlier analysis of over 500 of the donors. In an earlier analysis of approximately 550 of the donors, V segments were called functional above 56.7% productive rearrangements and were called segregating when the between-donor standard deviation exceeded 5%. A statistical classification framework was built for diagnosing cytomegalovirus status from the catalog of TCR beta chain sequences. A later analysis assigned V and J genes by comparing TCR nucleotide sequences with IMGT/GENE-DB human TR gene sequences. A later analysis assigned CDR3 sequences and most-parsimonious VDJ recombination scenarios with the TCRdist pipeline. In a later analysis, each TCR beta chain was defined by its CDR3 amino acid sequence together with its V-gene family, and reads lacking a unique V-gene family were excluded. A later analysis removed 550 to 650 highly shared, low-generation-probability nucleotide sequences to deal with suspected cross-contamination and a sequencing artifact. In a later analysis, a clonal expansion index was calculated for each public chain from normalized within-repertoire ranks of inferred template counts. In a later analysis, generation probabilities were computed with a VDJ recombination model fitted to out-of-frame rearrangements, and the resulting probabilities were checked against IGoR. Hypergeometric tests were used in a later analysis to score TCR-TCR, TCR-HLA and TCR-CMV co-occurrence, with a repertoire-size bias correction applied to the TCR pairs. In a later analysis, false discovery rates were estimated by permuting HLA or CMV assignments 20 times. In a later analysis, co-occurring TCRs were grouped using DBSCAN, with TCRdist sequence similarity added in when clustering inside HLA-allele-positive subsets. Co-occurrence clustering excluded repertoires with fewer than 30,000 or more than 120,000 public chains, plus five with anomalous nucleotide sharing. What TCRdb holds here is the immuneACCESS table cut down to in-frame rearrangements. Part of the clones is not present; checked against another copy, under half of the missing clones reflect an unresolved V gene, and the others are unexplained. V, J and clone size derive from that table, while D and trimming were established from the DNA sequence. The sample table contains under 200,000 clones; only one count was recorded for roughly 85% of them. The ten largest clones add up to 2% to 2.5% of the sample.

The sequenced sample was PBMCs. The rearranged chain carries TRBV7-2 and TRBJ2-7; 7 bases in the middle match TRBD2. The TCR comes from a man aged 35-49 years in good health and CMV-seronegative. The encoded CDR3 is CASSYLAAPEQYF. The DNA sequence is TGTGCCAGCAGCTACCTAGCGGCCCCTGAGCAGTACTTC.